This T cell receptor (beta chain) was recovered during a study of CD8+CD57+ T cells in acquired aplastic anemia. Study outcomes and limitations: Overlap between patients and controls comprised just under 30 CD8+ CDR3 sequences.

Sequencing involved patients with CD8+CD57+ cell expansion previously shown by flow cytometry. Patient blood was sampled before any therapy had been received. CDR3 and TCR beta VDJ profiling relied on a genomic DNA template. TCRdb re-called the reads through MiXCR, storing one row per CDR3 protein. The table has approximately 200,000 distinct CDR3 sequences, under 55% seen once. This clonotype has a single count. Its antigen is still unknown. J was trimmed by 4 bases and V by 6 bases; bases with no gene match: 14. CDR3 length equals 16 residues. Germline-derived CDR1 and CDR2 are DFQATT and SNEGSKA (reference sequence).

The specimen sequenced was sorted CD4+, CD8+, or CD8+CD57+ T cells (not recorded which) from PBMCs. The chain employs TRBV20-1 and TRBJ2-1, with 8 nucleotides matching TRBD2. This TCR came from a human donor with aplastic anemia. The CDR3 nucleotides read TGCAGTGCCGTCTACGGGGGGGCCAATGCTTACAATGAGCAGTTCTTC. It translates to CSAVYGGANAYNEQFF.